These T cell receptor beta chains were read from a single sample in a study of Ad26.COV2.S vaccination and SARS-CoV-2 variants. Sequencing was performed with immunoSEQ multiplex PCR; in TCRdb, only in-frame clones are kept and a portion is missing. Among 300,000 to 400,000 clones listed, 65% to 90% were seen once. The material was peripheral blood, obtained in a trial of Ad26.COV2.S vaccine versus placebo. These receptors came from a person between 18 and 65 years old who received the Ad26.COV2.S COVID-19 vaccine or a placebo. CDR3s include the opening cysteine and the closing phenylalanine or tryptophan. A D gene is named only where the DNA matches it firmly.

cdr3_nt,cdr3_aa,j_call,d_call,v_call
TGTGCCAGCAGCTTCTTGACAGGGGGTGGAACTGAAGCTTTCTTT,CASSFLTGGGTEAFF,TRBJ1-1,TRBD1,TRBV11-2
TGCGCCAGCACCCGCGGCTCCCGCTCCTACGAGCAGTACTTC,CASTRGSRSYEQYF,TRBJ2-7,NA,TRBV23-1
TGTGCCAGCAGTGACGCGGGAGACCCTTACAATGAGCAGTTCTTC,CASSDAGDPYNEQFF,TRBJ2-1,TRBD2,TRBV6-4
TGCGCCAGCAGCCAGCCCAGGGACAGGGGGGAGACCCAGTACTTC,CASSQPRDRGETQYF,TRBJ2-5,TRBD1,TRBV4-1
TGTGCCAGCAGTTTACCGGGACAGGAACCTAACTATGGCTACACCTTC,CASSLPGQEPNYGYTF,TRBJ1-2,TRBD1,TRBV28
TGTGCCATCAGTGGGGGGGTTAGGAACGAGCAGTACTTC,CAISGGVRNEQYF,TRBJ2-7,NA,TRBV10-3
TGTGCCAGCAGCCAAAGGGGAGAAGGAAACATTCAGTACTTC,CASSQRGEGNIQYF,TRBJ2-4,NA,TRBV3-1/TRBV3-2
TGTGCCAGCAGCTTAGGACCGGCGGATGAGCCCCAGCATTTT,CASSLGPADEPQHF,TRBJ1-5,NA,TRBV11-2
TGTGCCAGCAGCCTCTGGGGCTCCTACAATGAGCAGTTCTTC,CASSLWGSYNEQFF,TRBJ2-1,NA,TRBV5-4
TGTGCCAGCAGCTTAACCCCCGGGACACTCTGGCCCTACGAGCAGTACTTC,CASSLTPGTLWPYEQYF,TRBJ2-7,NA,TRBV11-3
TGTGCCAGCAGCTGGGGGACAGGTACCCATCAGCCCCAGCATTTT,CASSWGTGTHQPQHF,TRBJ1-5,TRBD1,TRBV5-5